This passage covers 14 T cell receptor beta chains from one sample sequenced in a study of CD8 T cells in ankylosing spondylitis. TCRdb used MiXCR to reprocess the 5' RACE reads, holding one entry per CDR3 protein. The sample has around 320,000 distinct CDR3 sequences; about 20% are singletons. Sequenced: blood, either unsorted or a sorted T cell fraction (not recorded which). The receptor source for this set is a female donor with ankylosing spondylitis or in good health (not recorded which).

This clonotype was recorded a few times. J is TRBJ2-5 and V is TRBV20-1; D remains unclear. This CDR3 is 11 amino acids long. The germline V and J ends were trimmed by 3 bases and 4 bases, with 6 bases remaining between them. Germline CDR1 reads DFQATT; CDR2 reads SNEGSKA (reference sequence). CDR3 nucleotide sequence: TGCAGTGCTAGTGGTGTAGAGACCCAGTACTTC. This gives the protein CSASGVETQYF.

The V call is TRBV20-1, the J call TRBJ2-3; perhaps TRBD1 as D (6 bases). Germline V lookup: CDR1 DFQATT, CDR2 SNEGSKA (reference sequence). The CDR3 loop spans 14 amino acids. V dropped 5 bases and J dropped 1 base, with 13 bases sitting between them. The CDR3 DNA reads TGCAGTGCTGGGCGGACAGCTCGCACAGATACGCAGTATTTT. Protein sequence: CSAGRTARTDTQYF.

The chain carries TRBV4-1 and TRBJ2-1; tentatively, D is TRBD1 (5 bases). Germline-derived CDR1 and CDR2 are MGHRA and YSYEKL. The V gene lost 7 bases and the J gene lost 3 bases, with 19 bases spanning the gap. This CDR3 is built from 16 residues. The CDR3 DNA is TGCGCCAGCACACAAGGGGTCGGCAGAAACTACAATGAGCAGTTCTTC. It translates to CASTQGVGRNYNEQFF.

This clonotype showed up just a few times. This chain links TRBV5-1 with TRBJ2-7; possibly TRBD1 for D (5 bases). This CDR3 spans 15 amino acids. Germline CDR1 reads SGHRS; CDR2 reads YFSETQ. The germline V and J ends were trimmed by 5 bases and 2 bases, with 17 bases remaining between them. CDR3 bases: TGCGCCAGCAGGATCGCGGATGACAGAGCCTACGAGCAGTACTTC. Translation gives CASRIADDRAYEQYF. The whole variable domain, remainder taken from reference TRBV5-1 and TRBJ2-7, is KAGVTQTPRYLIKTRGQQVTLSCSPISGHRSVSWYQQTPGQGLQFLFEYFSETQRNKGNFPGRFSGRQFSNSRSEMNVSTLELGDSALYLCASRIADDRAYEQYFGPGTRLTVT.

This chain links TRBV12-3 or TRBV12-4 with TRBJ2-1; 9 bases fit TRBD2. Unmatched junction bases numbered 4, after V lost 6 bases and J lost 4 bases. The CDR3 extends over 14 amino acids. The CDR3 DNA reads TGTGCCAGCAGGCCTAGCGGGGTATACAATGAGCAGTTCTTC. It translates to CASRPSGVYNEQFF.

This chain joins TRBV12-3 or TRBV12-4 and TRBJ1-4; 8 bases fit TRBD1. This CDR3 is built from 14 residues. The junction had 9 bases not matched to a gene; V was cut back by 7 bases and J by 8 bases. Here the CDR3 DNA reads TGTGCCAGCACCCCGGGGACAGGTGGGGAAAAACTGTTTTTT. Protein product: CASTPGTGGEKLFF.

This clonotype appeared a few times. The V gene is TRBV7-8, the J gene TRBJ1-2; D ambiguous. V lost 4 bases and J lost 0, with 21 bases in between. This CDR3 is built from 18 residues. From germline, CDR1 is SGHVS and CDR2 FQNEAQ. CDR3 nucleotide sequence: TGTGCCAGCAGCTCCTTGGTCTCGGCAGGTCTAGCTAACTATGGCTACACCTTC. This encodes CASSSLVSAGLANYGYTF.

This clonotype was recorded a few times. V usage is TRBV20-1 and J usage is TRBJ2-5; TRBD1 is a possible D gene (7 bases). The germline V gene has CDR1 DFQATT and CDR2 SNEGSKA (reference sequence). V lost 6 bases and J lost 2, with 19 bases in between. The CDR3 is made up of 15 amino acids. Here the CDR3 reads CSARGVLGRQETQYF. CDR3 in DNA: TGCAGTGCCAGGGGGGTGTTGGGACGGCAAGAGACCCAGTACTTC.

The gene calls are TRBV14 and TRBJ2-2; D is unclear. V was clipped by 1 base and J by 4 bases, with 4 bases between them. CDR1 SGHDN and CDR2 FVKESK come from the germline V gene. The CDR3 contains 13 residues. CDR3 nucleotides: TGTGCCAGCAGCCAAGTTACCACCGGGGAGCTGTTTTTT. This codes for CASSQVTTGELFF.

CDR3 residues: CASSPRPGLAGKETQYF. The CDR3 bases are TGTGCCAGCAGCCCCCGGCCCGGACTAGCGGGAAAAGAGACCCAGTACTTC. The V and J genes are TRBV11-1 and TRBJ2-5; 12 nucleotides align to TRBD2. The germline V gene encodes CDR1 SGHAT and CDR2 FQDESV (reference sequence). This CDR3 comprises 17 residues. The J segment lost 3 bases and the V segment lost 5 bases, leaving 10 bases of the junction unmatched.

This clonotype was seen more than once but under ten times. The V gene is TRBV20-1, the J gene TRBJ2-3; D gene unclear. Per germline, CDR1 DFQATT and CDR2 SNEGSKA (reference sequence). V shed 1 base and J shed 0 bases, with 14 bases lying between them. The CDR3 contains 16 residues. Written as DNA, the CDR3 is TGCAGTGCTAGAGGAGGCCACGCCGGGAGCACAGATACGCAGTATTTT. This gives the protein CSARGGHAGSTDTQYF.

This clonotype occurred a few times. The chain combines TRBV29-1 with TRBJ1-3; 7 nucleotides align to TRBD1. Germline CDR1 reads SQVTM; CDR2 reads ANQGSEA. V lost 2 bases to trimming and J lost 4 bases; unmatched junction nucleotides: 5. This CDR3 has 14 residues. CDR3 DNA sequence: TGCAGCGTTGAAACAGGGGAGGCGGGAAACACCATATATTTT. As protein: CSVETGEAGNTIYF.

In its sample, this clonotype was seen a few times. The chain has TRBV20-1 and TRBJ2-2; possibly TRBD1 for D (5 bases). This CDR3 region has 12 residues. The germline gives CDR1 DFQATT, CDR2 SNEGSKA (reference sequence). The V and J ends lost 4 bases and 7 bases respectively, with 10 bases between them. CDR3 sequence (DNA): TGCAGTGCTACCGAAGGGGTCGGGGAGCTGTTTTTT. It encodes CSATEGVGELFF.

Here the CDR3 reads CASSFDLGTTRINEAFF. The CDR3 DNA reads TGTGCCAGCAGCTTTGACCTTGGGACCACCCGAATAAACGAAGCTTTCTTT. The chain recombines TRBV7-6 with TRBJ1-1, with D possibly TRBD1 on 5 matching bases. V lost 3 bases, J lost 8 bases, and 25 bases lay in between. The CDR3 covers 17 residues. The germline V gene has CDR1 SGHVS and CDR2 FNYEAQ.